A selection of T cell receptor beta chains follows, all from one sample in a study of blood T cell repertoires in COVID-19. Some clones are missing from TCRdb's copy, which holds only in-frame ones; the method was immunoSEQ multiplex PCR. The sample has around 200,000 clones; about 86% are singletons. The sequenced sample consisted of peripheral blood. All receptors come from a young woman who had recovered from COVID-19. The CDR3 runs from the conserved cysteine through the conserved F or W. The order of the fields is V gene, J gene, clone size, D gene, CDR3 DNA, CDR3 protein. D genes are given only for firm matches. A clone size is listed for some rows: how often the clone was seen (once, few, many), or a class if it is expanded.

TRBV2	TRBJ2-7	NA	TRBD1	TGTGCCAGCAGTGAAAGGGACAGGCTGTACTTC	CASSERDRLYF
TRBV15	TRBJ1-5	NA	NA	TGTGCCACCAGCAGAGATCTAGGGGGCAATCAGCCCCAGCATTTT	CATSRDLGGNQPQHF
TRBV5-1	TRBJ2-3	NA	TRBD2	TGCGCCAGCAGCTTGGAGGCTAGCGGGGGGCATACGCAGTATTTT	CASSLEASGGHTQYF
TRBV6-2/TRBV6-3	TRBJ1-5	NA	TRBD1	TGTGCCAGCAGCCGACAGGGTGGCAATCAGCCCCAGCATTTT	CASSRQGGNQPQHF
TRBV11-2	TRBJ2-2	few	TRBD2	TGTGCCAGCGGGACTACCCTAACCGGGGAGCTGTTTTTT	CASGTTLTGELFF
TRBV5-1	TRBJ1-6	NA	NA	TGCGCCAGCAGCTCATCAGGGTTGGTTCCCCTCCACTTT	CASSSSGLVPLHF
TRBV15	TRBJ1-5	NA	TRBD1	TGTGCCACCAGCAGAGGACAGGGGGACGGGAGTCAGCCCCAGCATTTT	CATSRGQGDGSQPQHF
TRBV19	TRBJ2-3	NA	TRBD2	TGTGCCAGTAGTATAGACGCCGGGACTAGCGATAGAAATAGGGATACGCAGTATTTT	CASSIDAGTSDRNRDTQYF
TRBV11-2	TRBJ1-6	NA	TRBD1	TGTGCCAGCAGCCCCTGGACAGGGGGCGATTCACCCCTCCACTTT	CASSPWTGGDSPLHF
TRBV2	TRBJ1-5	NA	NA	TGTGCCAGCAGATCGGAGGGAGGGCCGAATCAGCCCCAGCATTTT	CASRSEGGPNQPQHF
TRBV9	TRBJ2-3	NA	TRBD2	TGTGCCAGCACTCTGGGGGAGGGCCGGGATACGCAGTATTTT	CASTLGEGRDTQYF
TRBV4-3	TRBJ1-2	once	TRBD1	TGCGCCAGCAGCCAAGATCACAGGGGGTCATATGGCTACACCTTC	CASSQDHRGSYGYTF
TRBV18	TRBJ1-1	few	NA	TGTGCCAGCTCACCACTGCCAGGCAGACATGAAGCTTTCTTT	CASSPLPGRHEAFF
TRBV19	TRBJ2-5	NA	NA	TGTGCCAGTAGCCTTATCCGGGCCGCGGGGGAGACCCAGTACTTC	CASSLIRAAGETQYF
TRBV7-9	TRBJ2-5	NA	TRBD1	TGTGCCAGCAGCTCCACGGGACAGTTAGAGACCCAGTACTTC	CASSSTGQLETQYF
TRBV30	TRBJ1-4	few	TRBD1	TGTGCCTGGAGGGACAGGGTTCGGGAAAAACTGTTTTTT	CAWRDRVREKLFF
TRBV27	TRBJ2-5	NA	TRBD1	TGTGCCAGCAGTTCCACGGACAGGGGGGAGGAGACCCAGTACTTC	CASSSTDRGEETQYF
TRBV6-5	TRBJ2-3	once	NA	TGTGCCACCTCACTCCCGCCATCAGATACGCAGTATTTT	CATSLPPSDTQYF
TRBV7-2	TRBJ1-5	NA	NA	TGTGCCAGCAGCACAGGGTTTGGTAGCAATCAGCCCCAGCATTTT	CASSTGFGSNQPQHF
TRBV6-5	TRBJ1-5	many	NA	TGTGCCAGCAGGCGACAGGACAATCAGCCCCAGCATTTT	CASRRQDNQPQHF
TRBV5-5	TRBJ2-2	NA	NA	TGTGCCAGCAGCCGAGAGGCCGGGGAGCTGTTTTTT	CASSREAGELFF
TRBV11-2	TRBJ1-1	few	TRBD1	TGTGCCAGCAGAGGGCAGGGGGAAAACACTGAAGCTTTCTTT	CASRGQGENTEAFF
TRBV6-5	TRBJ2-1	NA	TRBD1	TGTGCCAGCATTACAAGAACAGGGGCGTACAATGAGCAGTTCTTC	CASITRTGAYNEQFF
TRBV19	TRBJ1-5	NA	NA	TGTGCCAGTAGTATAGGGGGCGGAACCTATCAGCCCCAGCATTTT	CASSIGGGTYQPQHF
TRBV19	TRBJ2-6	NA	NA	TGTGCCAGTAGTAATACAGGCCTCTCTGGGGCCAACGTCCTGACTTTC	CASSNTGLSGANVLTF
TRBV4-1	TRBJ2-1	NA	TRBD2	TGCGCCAGCAGCCAAGGGACTAGCGGCTACAATGAGCAGTTCTTC	CASSQGTSGYNEQFF
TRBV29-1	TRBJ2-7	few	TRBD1	TGCAGCGTTGATCCCACCGGGACAGGGGGTAAAGAGCAGTACTTC	CSVDPTGTGGKEQYF
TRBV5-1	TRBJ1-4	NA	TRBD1	TGCGCCAGCAGCTTTCGACAGGGTTGGGGAGAAAAACTGTTTTTT	CASSFRQGWGEKLFF
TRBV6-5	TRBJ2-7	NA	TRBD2	TGTGCCAGCATCGAACGAGGTAGCGGGGGGCTTCGGTACTTC	CASIERGSGGLRYF
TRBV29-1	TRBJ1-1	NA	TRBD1	TGCAGCGCGCCCAGGGGGCGGAGCACTGAAGCTTTCTTT	CSAPRGRSTEAFF
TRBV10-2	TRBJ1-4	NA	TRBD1	TGCGCCAGCAGTGAGAGGGGGCGGCACGAAAAACTGTTTTTT	CASSERGRHEKLFF
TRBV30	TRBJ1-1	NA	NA	TGTGCCTGGAGTGTAACGGGGTTGAACACTGAAGCTTTCTTT	CAWSVTGLNTEAFF
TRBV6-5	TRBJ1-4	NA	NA	TGTGCCAGCAGCTCGCTCGCGACTAATGAAAAACTGTTTTTT	CASSSLATNEKLFF
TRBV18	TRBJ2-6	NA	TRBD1	TGTGCCAGCTCACCAGGGTTGGGACAGGTCTCTGGGGCCAACGTCCTGACTTTC	CASSPGLGQVSGANVLTF
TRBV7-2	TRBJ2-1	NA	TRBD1	TGTGCCAGCAGCCAGGGACAGGCAGGCAATGAGCAGTTCTTC	CASSQGQAGNEQFF
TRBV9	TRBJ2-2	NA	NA	TGTGCCAGCGGGGAGAGTACGAACACCGGGGAGCTGTTTTTT	CASGESTNTGELFF
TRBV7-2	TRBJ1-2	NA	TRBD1	TGTGCCAGCAGCTCGCGGACAGGGAACTATGGCTACACCTTC	CASSSRTGNYGYTF
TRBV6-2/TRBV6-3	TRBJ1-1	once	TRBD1	TGTGCCAGCAGTACCCAGACAGGGCTACATAACACTGAAGCTTTCTTT	CASSTQTGLHNTEAFF
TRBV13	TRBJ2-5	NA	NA	TGTGCCAGCAGCTTAGAGGAGGGAACGACCCAGTACTTC	CASSLEEGTTQYF
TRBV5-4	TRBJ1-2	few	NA	TGTGCCAGCAGCGCCGACTTCTCCCTTTATGGCTACACCTTC	CASSADFSLYGYTF
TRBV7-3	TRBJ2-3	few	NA	TGTGCCAGCAGCCCCACAGGGATCGGCACAGATACGCAGTATTTT	CASSPTGIGTDTQYF
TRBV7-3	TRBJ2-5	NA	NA	TGTGCCAGCAGCTTAAGGCCAGGGCCTCAAGAGACCCAGTACTTC	CASSLRPGPQETQYF
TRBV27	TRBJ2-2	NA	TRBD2	TGTGCCAGCAGTTACAGCGGGAGATCCACCGGGGAGCTGTTTTTT	CASSYSGRSTGELFF